A single sample is the source of the 12 T cell receptor beta chains below, sequenced in a study of regulatory T cells in long-lasting Graves disease. The time point: persistent/refractory GD, antithyroid drugs over 5 years with positive TRAb. RNA isolated from PBMCs was used to make the TCR library. Both iRepertoire HTBI primers and Arm-PCR of CDR3 regions were used to build the TCR beta libraries. TCRdb redid the calling of the multiplex PCR reads with MiXCR, one entry per CDR3 protein. The sample lists about 660,000 distinct CDR3 sequences, 30% occurring once. Sample: peripheral blood mononuclear cells (PBMCs), taken when the disease was refractory, from a patient treated with antithyroid drugs. These receptors were collected from a female donor with Graves disease.

This clonotype has just a few counts. CDR3 residues: CASSRRGDSPLHF. CDR3 bases: TGTGCCAGCAGCCGGAGAGGGGATTCACCCCTCCACTTT. The chain has TRBV7-9 and TRBJ1-6, with a possible D match to TRBD1 (5 bases). The CDR3 sequence is 13 residues long. CDR1 and CDR2 from the germline V gene are SEHNR and FQNEAQ (reference sequence). V dropped 5 bases and J dropped 8 bases, with 10 bases sitting between them. Full variable domain (rest looked up from reference TRBV7-9 and TRBJ1-6): DTGVSQNPRHKITKRGQNVTFRCDPISEHNRLYWYRQTLGQGPEFLTYFQNEAQLEKSRLLSDRFSAERPKGSFSTLEIQRTEQGDSAMYLCASSRRGDSPLHFGNGTRLTVT.

There are many counts of this clonotype. J is TRBJ2-7 and V is TRBV7-2; TRBD1 aligns across 7 bases. Germline lookup yields CDR1 SGHTA and CDR2 FQGNSA. V shed 6 bases, J shed 0 bases, and the junction held 8 bases outside the gene matches. This CDR3 region has 15 residues. The chain's CDR3 is CASRSRRDSSYEQYF. For the CDR3, the DNA is TGTGCCAGCAGATCACGCCGGGACAGCTCCTACGAGCAGTACTTC.

The table lists this clonotype with a few counts. CDR3 DNA sequence: TGTGCCAGCAGCCCTGGAGCAGGTGGTAGTGAAAAACTGTTTTTT. Translation gives CASSPGAGGSEKLFF. The chain recombines TRBV7-9 with TRBJ1-4; D remains ambiguous. The CDR3 sequence is 15 residues long. Trimming took 5 bases from V and 7 from J, leaving 17 bases between them. Germline V CDR1 and CDR2: SEHNR, FQNEAQ (reference sequence). Full variable domain (rest looked up from reference TRBV7-9 and TRBJ1-4): DTGVSQNPRHKITKRGQNVTFRCDPISEHNRLYWYRQTLGQGPEFLTYFQNEAQLEKSRLLSDRFSAERPKGSFSTLEIQRTEQGDSAMYLCASSPGAGGSEKLFFGSGTQLSVL.

This chain uses TRBV29-1 with TRBJ1-2, with D maybe TRBD1 (5 bases). This CDR3 region has 12 residues. V dropped 3 bases and J dropped 7 bases, with 12 bases sitting between them. Germline CDR1 is SQVTM and CDR2 is ANQGSEA. CDR3 nucleotides: TGCAGCGTTGACACTAGGGGAAGTGGCTACACCTTC. Its protein product is CSVDTRGSGYTF.

This sequence joins TRBV6-1 and TRBJ1-5; D is undetermined. This CDR3 spans 13 amino acids. Germline assignment: CDR1 MNHNS and CDR2 SASEGT. V lost 4 bases to trimming and J lost 3 bases, with 7 bases between them. The CDR3 sequence is CASSVFYNQPQHF. CDR3 sequence (DNA): TGTGCCAGCAGTGTTTTCTACAATCAGCCCCAGCATTTT.

V gene TRBV7-2 combines with J gene TRBJ1-1; D unclear. Trimming cost V 1 base and J 4 bases, with 13 bases left between them. CDR1 is SGHTA, CDR2 FQGNSA, per germline. The CDR3 covers 15 residues. The DNA of the CDR3 is TGTGCCAGCAGCTTAGTTGGAGGGTGGGGCACTGAAGCTTTCTTT. Its protein product is CASSLVGGWGTEAFF.

This chain uses TRBV5-1 with TRBJ1-1; TRBD1 aligns across 8 bases. The CDR3 is made up of 15 amino acids. Germline CDR1 is SGHRS and CDR2 is YFSETQ. V was clipped by 0 bases and J by 4 bases; unmatched bases: 5. The CDR3 DNA follows: TGCGCCAGCAGCTTGGTGCAGGGGGCTGGCACTGAAGCTTTCTTT. It is translated as CASSLVQGAGTEAFF.

The gene calls are TRBV20-1 and TRBJ2-7; no firm D call. The CDR3 sequence is 12 residues long. V lost 5 bases to trimming and J lost 4 bases, with 12 bases between them. Per germline, CDR1 DFQATT and CDR2 SNEGSKA (reference sequence). CDR3 loop: CSAAVADYEQYF. CDR3 sequence (DNA): TGCAGTGCTGCAGTCGCTGATTACGAGCAGTACTTC.

This chain uses TRBV19 with TRBJ2-5, with unresolved D. Germline loops: CDR1 LNHDA, CDR2 SQIVND (reference sequence). V lost 4 bases to trimming and J lost 3 bases, with 12 bases between them. The CDR3 runs 14 residues. The chain's CDR3 is CASSRHGREETQYF. The DNA for the CDR3 is TGTGCCAGTAGTAGACACGGTCGCGAAGAGACCCAGTACTTC.

This clonotype was found a few times. CDR3 region: CSARAGLDSPLHF. In DNA form, the CDR3 reads TGCAGTGCTAGAGCAGGTCTCGATTCACCCCTCCACTTT. This sequence joins TRBV20-1 and TRBJ1-6; D is undetermined. CDR3 length: 13 residues. Germline CDR1 reads DFQATT; CDR2 reads SNEGSKA (reference sequence). Trimming shortened V by 1 base and J by 8 bases, and 9 bases separated the two germline ends.

The chain employs TRBV19 and TRBJ1-5; TRBD1 matches 9 bases. The J segment lost 2 bases and the V segment lost 3 bases, leaving 20 bases of the junction unmatched. The CDR3 contains 21 residues. CDR1 LNHDA and CDR2 SQIVND come from the germline V gene (reference sequence). Here the CDR3 reads CASSMGSIRDRDIRGNQPQHF. CDR3 nucleotides: TGTGCCAGTAGTATGGGATCCATCCGGGACAGGGACATCCGTGGCAATCAGCCCCAGCATTTT.

This clonotype was picked up many times. The chain couples TRBV2 to TRBJ1-5; D might be TRBD1 (6 bases). This CDR3 has 15 residues. The germline V gene has CDR1 SNHLY and CDR2 FYNNEI. V dropped 5 bases and J dropped 2 bases, with 13 bases sitting between them. In DNA form, the CDR3 reads TGTGCCAGCAGTAAAAGGGACAACGGCAATCAGCCCCAGCATTTT. This codes for CASSKRDNGNQPQHF.